Each of the 23 T cell receptor beta chains below was sequenced from the same sample in a study of blood T cell repertoires in COVID-19. Only in-frame clones appear in the TCRdb table, and some are missing; sequencing was by immunoSEQ multiplex PCR. The table includes under 150,000 clones, approximately 83% detected once. Sequencing was done on a sample of peripheral blood. These receptor sequences come from a woman between 55 and 75 years old with acute or convalescent COVID-19.

This chain links TRBV4-1 with TRBJ1-1; D may be TRBD1 (6 bases). Looked up from germline, CDR1 is MGHRA and CDR2 is YSYEKL. CDR3 length: 15 amino acids. V dropped 3 bases and J dropped 6 bases, with 17 bases sitting between them. The CDR3: CASSQNHRDNAEAFF. In DNA form, the CDR3 reads TGCGCCAGCAGCCAGAACCACCGGGACAACGCTGAAGCTTTCTTT.

The J gene is TRBJ1-2, the V gene TRBV9; a possible D gene is TRBD1 (5 bases). Trimming removed 0 bases at V and 4 bases at J, with 10 bases between. This CDR3 comprises 14 residues. Germline V gives CDR1 SGDLS, CDR2 YYNGEE. CDR3 bases: TGTGCCAGCAGCGTAGATGGGGGAGGCTATGGCTACACCTTC. Its translation is CASSVDGGGYGYTF.

The chain couples TRBV6-5 to TRBJ1-4, with a weak D call TRBD1 (6 bases). Germline V gene sequence: CDR1 MNHEY, CDR2 SVGAGI. The CDR3 runs 13 residues. V was cut by 7 bases and J by 4 bases, with 10 bases left in between. The CDR3 here is CASIGQNNEKLFF. In DNA, the CDR3 is TGTGCCAGCATCGGACAGAATAATGAAAAACTGTTTTTT.

The rearrangement links TRBV11-2 to TRBJ2-5; 7 bases line up with TRBD2. The CDR3 runs to 14 residues. V gave up 4 bases and J gave up 5 bases; unmatched junction bases: 7. Germline CDR1 reads SGHAT; CDR2 reads FQNNGV. CDR3 in DNA: TGTGCCAGCAGCTGGGAGGGCCTTAGTGAGACCCAGTACTTC. Translation gives CASSWEGLSETQYF.

This clone was observed a handful of times. This rearrangement joins TRBV4-1 to TRBJ1-2; a possible D gene is TRBD1 (5 bases). V was clipped by 3 bases and J by 4 bases, with 9 bases between them. CDR1 and CDR2 from the germline V gene are MGHRA and YSYEKL. The CDR3 extends over 13 amino acids. The CDR3 reads CASSQTATYGYTF. CDR3 bases: TGCGCCAGCAGCCAGACAGCCACCTATGGCTACACCTTC.

V and J are TRBV5-6 and TRBJ1-6, with 11 positions matching TRBD1. V dropped 4 bases and J dropped 1; count of bases not matched to a gene: 10. Germline V lookup: CDR1 SGHDT, CDR2 YYEEEE. This CDR3 is 19 amino acids long. CDR3 coding DNA: TGTGCCAGCAGCCCCGGACAGGGGGCTTTTGGTTCCTATAATTCACCCCTCCACTTT. Protein sequence: CASSPGQGAFGSYNSPLHF.

This chain joins TRBV3-1 (or the pseudogene TRBV3-2) and TRBJ1-4; D unclear. Trimming removed 4 bases at V and 0 bases at J, with 15 bases between. The CDR3 has 17 amino acids. The germline V gene encodes CDR1 LGHDT and CDR2 YNNKEL (reference sequence). The CDR3 DNA sequence: TGTGCCAGCAGCCTAATCCCCGGCGGCTCAACTAATGAAAAACTGTTTTTT. Amino acid sequence: CASSLIPGGSTNEKLFF.

The sample holds a few counts of this clone. The V and J genes are TRBV19 and TRBJ1-4; perhaps TRBD1 as D (5 bases). This CDR3 comprises 16 residues. CDR1 LNHDA and CDR2 SQIVND come from the germline V gene (reference sequence). Trimming took 3 bases from V and 3 from J, leaving 14 bases between them. CDR3 nucleotides: TGTGCCAGTAGTATTAGGAGGGGCCCGGCTAATGAAAAACTGTTTTTT. Its protein is CASSIRRGPANEKLFF.

CDR3 nucleotide sequence: TGTGCCAGCAGTTACCAGGGGGTCATGAACACTGAAGCTTTCTTT. Amino acid sequence: CASSYQGVMNTEAFF. The V and J genes are TRBV6-5 and TRBJ1-1; the match to TRBD1 covers 7 bases. This CDR3 region has 15 residues. Trimming cost V 2 bases and J 0 bases; bases outside gene matches: 3. Germline V gene sequence: CDR1 MNHEY, CDR2 SVGAGI.

This clone was seen once. The chain links TRBV28 to TRBJ1-1; 9 bases line up with TRBD1. The CDR3 extends over 15 amino acids. The germline V gene encodes CDR1 MDHEN and CDR2 SYDVKM. The V gene end was trimmed by 6 bases and the J gene end by 3 bases; junction bases not matched to a gene: 8. The CDR3 sequence: CASRKQGAFHTEAFF. The CDR3 region has the DNA TGTGCCAGCAGAAAACAGGGGGCCTTTCACACTGAAGCTTTCTTT.

This clone was found a few times. The chain couples TRBV2 to TRBJ1-2; D gene unclear. Germline V gene lookup returns CDR1 SNHLY and CDR2 FYNNEI. The CDR3 sequence is 14 residues long. V was trimmed by 8 bases and J by 3 bases, leaving 16 bases between them. CDR3 sequence: CASHEGTADYGYTF. CDR3 nucleotides: TGTGCCAGCCACGAGGGCACGGCGGACTATGGCTACACCTTC. Full variable domain (remainder filled in from reference TRBV2 and TRBJ1-2): EPEVTQTPSHQVTQMGQEVILRCVPISNHLYFYWYRQILGQKVEFLVSFYNNEISEKSEIFDDQFSVERPDGSNFTLKIRSTKLEDSAMYFCASHEGTADYGYTFGSGTRLTVV.

This chain connects TRBV20-1 to TRBJ1-5; tentative D call: TRBD1 (5 bases). The germline V and J ends were trimmed by 3 bases and 0 bases, with 15 bases remaining between them. From germline, CDR1 is DFQATT and CDR2 SNEGSKA (reference sequence). The CDR3 runs to 16 residues. CDR3 coding DNA: TGCAGTGCTAGTCCCCAGGGTAAATATAGCAATCAGCCCCAGCATTTT. Translating it yields CSASPQGKYSNQPQHF.

The genes are TRBV5-4 and TRBJ1-1; D not resolved. The germline V and J ends were trimmed by 3 bases and 11 bases, with 20 bases remaining between them. CDR3 length: 14 amino acids. CDR1 is SGHNT and CDR2 is YYREEE in the germline V gene (reference sequence). The CDR3 loop is CASSSGLEVVGAFF. CDR3 sequence (DNA): TGTGCCAGCAGCTCCGGCCTCGAGGTCGTTGGGGCTTTCTTT.

V usage is TRBV27 and J usage is TRBJ1-2, with 7 positions matching TRBD1. The CDR3 covers 14 residues. The germline CDR1 and CDR2 sequences are MNHEY and SMNVEV (reference sequence). V lost 3 bases, J lost 4 bases, and 5 bases stayed unmatched. CDR3 residues: CASSFRGGAYGYTF. The CDR3 bases are TGTGCCAGCAGTTTCCGAGGGGGCGCCTATGGCTACACCTTC.

This chain's CDR3 is CASSLLAGGNIQYF. For the CDR3, the DNA is TGTGCCAGCAGCCTCCTAGCGGGAGGGAACATTCAGTACTTC. The chain uses TRBV14 and TRBJ2-4; 12 bases fit TRBD2. V shed 4 bases, J shed 7 bases, and the junction held 2 bases outside the gene matches. The CDR3 length is 14 residues. Germline V gene data show CDR1 as SGHDN and CDR2 as FVKESK. Using reference TRBV14 and TRBJ2-4 for the parts outside the CDR3, the full variable domain is EAGVTQFPSHSVIEKGQTVTLRCDPISGHDNLYWYRRVMGKEIKFLLHFVKESKQDESGMPNNRFLAERTGGTYSTLKVQPAELEDSGVYFCASSLLAGGNIQYFGAGTRLSVL.

The chain has TRBV12-3 or TRBV12-4 and TRBJ1-1, with D perhaps TRBD1 (6 bases). The CDR3 sequence is 13 residues long. V lost 5 bases and J 7 bases, leaving 14 bases between the germline ends. The CDR3 coding sequence is TGTGCCAGCAGTACTGAGACAGGTTTTGAAGCTTTCTTT. Its protein product is CASSTETGFEAFF.

CDR3 bases: TGTGCCAGCAGCTTAGGACCGGGCTACGAGCAGTACTTC. It is translated as CASSLGPGYEQYF. The chain uses TRBV7-2 and TRBJ2-7, with D uncertain. The CDR3 length is 13 residues. Germline V CDR1 and CDR2: SGHTA, FQGNSA. Trimming pared 1 base from V and 3 bases from J, leaving 7 bases between.

The chain has TRBV7-3 and TRBJ1-1; D might be TRBD1 (5 bases). Trimming removed 5 bases at V and 1 base at J, with 11 bases between. Germline V gene sequence: CDR1 SGHTA, CDR2 FQGTGA. This CDR3 is 14 amino acids long. CDR3 region: CASSPGHGNTEAFF. CDR3 DNA sequence: TGTGCCAGCAGCCCCGGACATGGGAACACTGAAGCTTTCTTT.

The chain combines TRBV3-1 (or the pseudogene TRBV3-2) with TRBJ2-3; TRBD2 matches 13 bases. The germline V gene has CDR1 LGHDT and CDR2 YNNKEL (reference sequence). The CDR3 has 17 amino acids. Unmatched junction bases numbered 3, after V lost 1 base and J lost 2 bases. The CDR3 sequence: CASSQAGLAGSTDTQYF. The CDR3 nucleotides read TGTGCCAGCAGCCAAGCGGGACTAGCGGGGTCCACAGATACGCAGTATTTT.

V gene TRBV7-9 combines with J gene TRBJ1-3; D remains ambiguous. The CDR3 loop spans 16 amino acids. V lost 2 bases and J lost 0, with 11 bases in between. Germline lookup yields CDR1 SEHNR and CDR2 FQNEAQ (reference sequence). The CDR3 DNA is TGTGCCAGCAGCTTACGGGTTACGGACTCTGGAAACACCATATATTTT. Translated: CASSLRVTDSGNTIYF.

V and J are TRBV19 and TRBJ1-5; 9 bases match TRBD1. V dropped 3 bases and J dropped 6; count of bases not matched to a gene: 12. This CDR3 contains 17 residues. The V gene's germline CDR1 is LNHDA and CDR2 SQIVND (reference sequence). The CDR3 here is CASSMTGGTGRIQPQHF. CDR3 DNA sequence: TGTGCCAGTAGTATGACTGGCGGGACAGGGAGAATTCAGCCCCAGCATTTT.

The V call is TRBV28, the J call TRBJ2-1; TRBD2 matches at 13 bases. J lost 12 bases, V lost 7 bases, and 12 bases had no gene match. Germline CDR1 reads MDHEN; CDR2 reads SYDVKM. The CDR3 consists of 15 residues. The CDR3 DNA follows: TGTGCCAGCACCAAAAGGACTAGCGGGAGAGTTAGGCAGTTCTTC. Translating it yields CASTKRTSGRVRQFF. The whole variable domain, filled in from reference TRBV28 and TRBJ2-1, reads DVKVTQSSRYLVKRTGEKVFLECVQDMDHENMFWYRQDPGLGLRLIYFSYDVKMKEKGDIPEGYSVSREKKERFSLILESASTNQTSMYLCASTKRTSGRVRQFFGPGTRLTVL.

V and J are TRBV3-1 (or the pseudogene TRBV3-2) and TRBJ2-3, with D tentatively TRBD2 (5 bases). The CDR3 is 15 residues long. The germline V gene encodes CDR1 LGHDT and CDR2 YNNKEL (reference sequence). Trimming took 1 base from V and 1 from J, leaving 9 bases between them. CDR3 region: CASSQVLGRTDTQYF. In DNA form, the CDR3 reads TGTGCCAGCAGCCAAGTACTAGGTCGCACAGATACGCAGTATTTT.